A selection of T cell receptor beta chains follows, all from one sample in a study of glioma-infiltrating T cells. TCRdb analysed the multiplex PCR reads with MiXCR anew, one entry per CDR3 protein. The sample yields tens of thousands of distinct CDR3 sequences, roughly 40% seen once. Sample: glioma tissue, nonneoplastic brain tissue, or PBMCs (not recorded which). The receptors derive from a human donor with low-grade glioma or glioblastoma, undergoing nonglioma brain surgery, or in good health (not recorded which). Each CDR3 is given with its conserved first and last residue. Each record gives: J gene, V gene, D gene, clone size, CDR3 protein, CDR3 DNA. The D gene is left open where the match is weak. Only some rows state a clone size, as once, few, many or a class for expanded clones.

j_gene: TRBJ1-5; v_gene: TRBV3-1; d_gene: .; abundance: .; CDR3aa: CASRQTTRDQPQHF; CDR3nt: TGTGCCAGCAGACAAACGACAAGGGATCAGCCCCAGCATTTT
j_gene: TRBJ1-5; v_gene: TRBV15; d_gene: TRBD1; abundance: .; CDR3aa: CATSSLSGGAVNQPQHF; CDR3nt: TGTGCCACCAGCAGTTTATCAGGGGGCGCGGTAAACCAGCCCCAGCATTTT
j_gene: TRBJ1-6; v_gene: TRBV27; d_gene: .; abundance: many; CDR3aa: CASSFQGSSPLHF; CDR3nt: TGTGCCAGCAGTTTTCAGGGGAGCTCACCCCTCCACTTT
j_gene: TRBJ2-7; v_gene: TRBV12-3/TRBV12-4; d_gene: TRBD1; abundance: many; CDR3aa: CASSFDGTGFYEQYF; CDR3nt: TGTGCCAGCAGTTTCGACGGGACAGGGTTCTACGAGCAGTACTTC
j_gene: TRBJ1-5; v_gene: TRBV28; d_gene: .; abundance: .; CDR3aa: CFSSLWGTNQPQHF; CDR3nt: TGTTTCAGCAGTTTATGGGGGACCAATCAGCCCCAGCATTTT
j_gene: TRBJ1-5; v_gene: TRBV5-1; d_gene: TRBD1; abundance: many; CDR3aa: CASSPTGGAGQPQHF; CDR3nt: TGCGCCAGCAGTCCAACAGGGGGCGCCGGTCAGCCCCAGCATTTT
j_gene: TRBJ1-3; v_gene: TRBV6-2/TRBV6-3; d_gene: .; abundance: .; CDR3aa: CASSFGEGLLNTIYF; CDR3nt: TGTGCCAGCAGTTTTGGGGAGGGGCTTCTCAACACCATATATTTT
j_gene: TRBJ2-1; v_gene: TRBV7-3; d_gene: .; abundance: many; CDR3aa: CASSLTSTYNEQFF; CDR3nt: TGTGCCAGCAGCTTAACGTCCACCTACAATGAGCAGTTCTTC
j_gene: TRBJ2-7; v_gene: TRBV28; d_gene: .; abundance: many; CDR3aa: CASIYGEQYF; CDR3nt: TGTGCCAGCATATACGGCGAGCAGTACTTC
j_gene: TRBJ2-7; v_gene: TRBV9; d_gene: .; abundance: .; CDR3aa: CASSVGTGRYEQYF; CDR3nt: TGTGCCAGCAGCGTAGGTACAGGGAGGTACGAGCAGTACTTC
j_gene: TRBJ2-7; v_gene: TRBV6-2/TRBV6-3; d_gene: TRBD2; abundance: .; CDR3aa: CASSYRGTSGGYEHYF; CDR3nt: TGTGCCAGCAGTTACCGCGGGACTAGCGGGGGCTACGAGCACTACTTC
j_gene: TRBJ2-7; v_gene: TRBV12-3/TRBV12-4; d_gene: .; abundance: .; CDR3aa: CASSSGRDGSLNEQYF; CDR3nt: TGTGCCAGCAGCTCTGGGCGTGACGGGAGCCTCAACGAGCAGTACTTC
j_gene: TRBJ2-1; v_gene: TRBV5-1; d_gene: TRBD2; abundance: many; CDR3aa: CASSLMETSGHNEQFF; CDR3nt: TGCGCCAGCAGCTTGATGGAGACTAGCGGACACAATGAGCAGTTCTTC
j_gene: TRBJ2-7; v_gene: TRBV27; d_gene: .; abundance: .; CDR3aa: CASSRHGGPLSYEQYF; CDR3nt: TGTGCCAGCAGTAGGCACGGAGGACCCCTCTCCTACGAGCAGTACTTC
j_gene: TRBJ1-4; v_gene: TRBV20-1; d_gene: .; abundance: many; CDR3aa: CSAWTDEKLFF; CDR3nt: TGCAGTGCTTGGACAGATGAAAAACTGTTTTTT
j_gene: TRBJ2-5; v_gene: TRBV30; d_gene: .; abundance: .; CDR3aa: CAWSVATDGTQYF; CDR3nt: TGTGCCTGGAGTGTAGCCACCGATGGGACCCAGTACTTC
j_gene: TRBJ1-1; v_gene: TRBV28; d_gene: .; abundance: .; CDR3aa: CASSMIQGSEAFF; CDR3nt: TGTGCCAGCAGTATGATACAGGGAAGTGAAGCTTTCTTT
j_gene: TRBJ2-7; v_gene: TRBV27; d_gene: TRBD1; abundance: many; CDR3aa: CASSPADRGNEQYF; CDR3nt: TGTGCCAGCAGTCCCGCGGACAGGGGCAACGAGCAGTACTTC
j_gene: TRBJ2-5; v_gene: TRBV19; d_gene: TRBD1; abundance: many; CDR3aa: CASSPLGDRALGETQYF; CDR3nt: TGTGCCAGTAGTCCCCTCGGTGACAGGGCCTTGGGGGAGACCCAGTACTTC
j_gene: TRBJ2-1; v_gene: TRBV20-1; d_gene: .; abundance: .; CDR3aa: CIARYRSSYNEQFF; CDR3nt: TGCATTGCTAGATACAGGAGCTCATACAATGAGCAGTTCTTC
j_gene: TRBJ2-1; v_gene: TRBV12-3/TRBV12-4; d_gene: .; abundance: .; CDR3aa: CASSSGWRSSYNEQFF; CDR3nt: TGTGCCAGCAGTTCCGGGTGGCGGAGTTCCTACAATGAGCAGTTCTTC
j_gene: TRBJ2-7; v_gene: TRBV29-1; d_gene: .; abundance: .; CDR3aa: CSVRENRRSSYEQYF; CDR3nt: TGCAGCGTCCGAGAGAACAGGAGGAGCTCCTACGAGCAGTACTTC
j_gene: TRBJ2-1; v_gene: TRBV20-1; d_gene: .; abundance: many; CDR3aa: CSAHKGGPNEQFF; CDR3nt: TGCAGTGCTCATAAAGGCGGACCCAATGAGCAGTTCTTC
j_gene: TRBJ2-1; v_gene: TRBV6-1; d_gene: .; abundance: .; CDR3aa: CTSIATLSYNEQSF; CDR3nt: TGTACCAGCATCGCCACTTTAAGCTACAATGAGCAGTCCTTC
j_gene: TRBJ2-1; v_gene: TRBV29-1; d_gene: .; abundance: .; CDR3aa: CSVVEYNEQFF; CDR3nt: TGCAGCGTTGTAGAATACAATGAGCAGTTCTTC
j_gene: TRBJ1-1; v_gene: TRBV29-1; d_gene: .; abundance: few; CDR3aa: CSVHPTNSINTEAFF; CDR3nt: TGCAGCGTACACCCGACAAATTCAATAAACACTGAAGCTTTCTTT
j_gene: TRBJ1-2; v_gene: TRBV19; d_gene: .; abundance: many; CDR3aa: CASSIADGANYGYTF; CDR3nt: TGTGCCAGTAGTATCGCCGACGGGGCTAACTATGGCTACACCTTC
j_gene: TRBJ1-2; v_gene: TRBV7-2; d_gene: .; abundance: many; CDR3aa: CASRLDGRSGYTF; CDR3nt: TGTGCCAGCAGGTTGGACGGCAGGAGTGGCTACACCTTC
j_gene: TRBJ2-7; v_gene: TRBV6-1; d_gene: .; abundance: .; CDR3aa: CASSENTISGGAYEQYF; CDR3nt: TGTGCCAGCAGTGAAAACACCATTAGCGGAGGTGCCTACGAGCAGTACTTC
j_gene: TRBJ2-3; v_gene: TRBV5-1; d_gene: TRBD2; abundance: many; CDR3aa: CASSLSGEPTDTQYF; CDR3nt: TGTGCCAGCTCACTTAGCGGGGAGCCAACAGATACGCAGTATTTT